Described below is a single TCR beta chain sequence and its context. Its antigen is unknown. The data originate from a study of vaccination and CD4 T cells after COVID-19. The V segment lost 4 bases and the J segment 3 bases; nucleotides outside the gene matches: 10. The CDR3 is made up of 16 amino acids. Germline lookup yields CDR1 SGDLS and CDR2 YYNGEE. Cultured CD4+ T-cell DNA underwent Oncomine TCR Beta short-read sequencing. TCRdb reprocessed the PCR reads with MiXCR, giving one entry per CDR3 protein. The sample gives more than 15,000 distinct CDR3 sequences, 23% of which show up once; 6.5% to 10% is in the top ten. Treatment reported: approximately nine-day PBMC culture with coronavirus spike peptide pools or control peptides (ViraFEST assay).

The chain carries TRBV9 and TRBJ2-7, with 10 bases matching TRBD2. The source of this sequence is a human donor with COVID-19. Sequenced material: cultured CD4+ T cells from blood. CDR3 region: CASSPRLAGANYEQYF. DNA of the CDR3: TGTGCCAGCAGCCCCCGTCTAGCGGGGGCGAACTACGAGCAGTACTTC.